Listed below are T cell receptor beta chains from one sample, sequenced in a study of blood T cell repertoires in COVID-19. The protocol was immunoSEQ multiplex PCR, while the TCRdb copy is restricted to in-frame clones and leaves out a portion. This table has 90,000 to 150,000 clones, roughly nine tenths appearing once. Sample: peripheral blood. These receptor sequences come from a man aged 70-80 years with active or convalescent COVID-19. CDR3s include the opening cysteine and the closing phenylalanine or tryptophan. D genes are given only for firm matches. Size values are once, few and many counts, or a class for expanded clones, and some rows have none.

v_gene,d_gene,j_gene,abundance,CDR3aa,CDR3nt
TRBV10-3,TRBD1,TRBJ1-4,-,CAISEPTGGGNEKLFF,TGTGCCATCAGTGAGCCCACAGGGGGAGGCAATGAAAAACTGTTTTTT
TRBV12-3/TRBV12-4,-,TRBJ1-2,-,CASSLKSGLGYTF,TGTGCCAGCAGTTTAAAGTCCGGGTTGGGCTACACCTTC
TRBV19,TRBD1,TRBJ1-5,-,CASSGTGGNQPQHF,TGTGCCAGTAGTGGGACAGGGGGAAATCAGCCCCAGCATTTT
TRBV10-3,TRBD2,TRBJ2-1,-,CAISGLAGDNEQFF,TGTGCCATCAGTGGACTAGCGGGCGACAATGAGCAGTTCTTC
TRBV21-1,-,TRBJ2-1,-,CATRSRGSDEQFF,TGTGCCACCCGCTCGCGAGGAAGTGATGAGCAGTTCTTC
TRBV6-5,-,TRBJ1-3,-,CASKQGSGNTIYF,TGTGCCAGCAAACAGGGCTCTGGAAACACCATATATTTT
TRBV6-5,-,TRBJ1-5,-,CASSLGGRQQPQHF,TGTGCCAGCAGCTTGGGGGGGCGGCAACAGCCCCAGCATTTT
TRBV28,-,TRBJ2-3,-,CASSLRGQSTDTQYF,TGTGCCAGCTCTTTACGAGGACAGAGCACAGATACGCAGTATTTT
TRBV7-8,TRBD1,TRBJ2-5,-,CASSRDRAETQYF,TGTGCCAGCAGCCGAGACAGGGCCGAGACCCAGTACTTC
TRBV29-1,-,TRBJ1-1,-,CSAERGTEAFF,TGCAGCGCTGAGAGAGGAACTGAAGCTTTCTTT
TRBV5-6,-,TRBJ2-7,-,CASSPGHPYEQYF,TGTGCCAGCAGCCCCGGACACCCCTACGAGCAGTACTTC
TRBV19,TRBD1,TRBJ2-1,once,CASSKDRDRESNEQFF,TGTGCCAGTAGTAAGGACCGGGACAGGGAGAGCAATGAGCAGTTCTTC
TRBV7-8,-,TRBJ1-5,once,CASSLGGNSNQPQHF,TGTGCCAGCAGCTTAGGAGGAAATAGCAATCAGCCCCAGCATTTT
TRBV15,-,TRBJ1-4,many,CATSRDYRPLNEKLFF,TGTGCCACCAGCAGAGATTACAGGCCTCTTAATGAAAAACTGTTTTTT
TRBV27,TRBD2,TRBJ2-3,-,CASSSLAGGETDTQYF,TGTGCCAGCAGTTCCCTAGCGGGAGGCGAGACAGATACGCAGTATTTT
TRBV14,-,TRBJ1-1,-,CASSQARGVAEAFF,TGTGCCAGCAGCCAAGCTCGCGGGGTTGCTGAAGCTTTCTTT
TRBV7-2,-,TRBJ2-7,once,CASSLDGSSSYEQYF,TGTGCCAGCAGCTTAGACGGGTCGAGCTCCTACGAGCAGTACTTC
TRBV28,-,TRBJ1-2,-,CASETAGSTGFNYGYTF,TGTGCCAGCGAAACGGCCGGGTCCACAGGGTTTAACTATGGCTACACCTTC
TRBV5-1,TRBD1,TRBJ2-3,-,CASSLATGGTDTQYF,TGCGCCAGCAGCTTGGCGACAGGGGGCACAGATACGCAGTATTTT
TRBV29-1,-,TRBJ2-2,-,CSVRGVGELFF,TGCAGCGTTAGGGGCGTCGGGGAGCTGTTTTTT
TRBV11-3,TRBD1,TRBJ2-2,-,CASSFQTGTANTGELFF,TGTGCCAGCAGCTTTCAGACAGGGACCGCGAACACCGGGGAGCTGTTTTTT
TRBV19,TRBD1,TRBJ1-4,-,CASRPDRDTNEKLFF,TGTGCCAGTAGACCGGACAGGGACACCAATGAAAAACTGTTTTTT
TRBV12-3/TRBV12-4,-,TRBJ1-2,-,CASSLVPIDGYTF,TGTGCCAGCAGTTTAGTCCCCATTGATGGCTACACCTTC
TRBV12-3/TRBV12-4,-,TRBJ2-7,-,CASSFQGIREQYF,TGTGCCAGCAGTTTCCAGGGAATAAGGGAGCAGTACTTC
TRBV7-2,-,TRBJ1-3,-,CASSFGRGDTIYF,TGTGCCAGCAGCTTTGGCAGGGGTGACACCATATATTTT
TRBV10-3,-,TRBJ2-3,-,CAARITDTQYF,TGTGCCGCGCGGATCACAGATACGCAGTATTTT
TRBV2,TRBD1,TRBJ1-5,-,CASQRDRDYSNQPQHF,TGTGCCAGCCAACGGGACAGAGACTATAGCAATCAGCCCCAGCATTTT
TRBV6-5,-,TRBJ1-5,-,CASSLGPREPQHF,TGTGCCAGCAGCCTCGGACCCAGGGAGCCCCAGCATTTT
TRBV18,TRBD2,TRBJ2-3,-,CASSRSGTSGGSTQYF,TGTGCCAGCTCACGTTCCGGGACTAGCGGGGGAAGTACGCAGTATTTT
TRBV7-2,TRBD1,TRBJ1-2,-,CASSLAQGGQYGYTF,TGTGCCAGCAGCTTAGCGCAGGGGGGCCAATATGGCTACACCTTC
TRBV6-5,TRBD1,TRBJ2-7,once,CASDPGDRAPREQYF,TGTGCCAGCGACCCCGGGGACAGGGCCCCTAGGGAGCAGTACTTC
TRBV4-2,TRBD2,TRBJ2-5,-,CASSQDVLAGGQEETQYF,TGTGCCAGCAGCCAAGATGTTCTAGCGGGAGGGCAAGAAGAGACCCAGTACTTC
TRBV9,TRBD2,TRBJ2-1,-,CASSVASGTYNEQFF,TGTGCCAGCAGCGTAGCTAGCGGAACCTACAATGAGCAGTTCTTC
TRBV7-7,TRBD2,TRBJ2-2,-,CASSTSGLAENTGELFF,TGTGCTAGCAGCACGTCGGGACTAGCGGAGAACACCGGGGAGCTGTTTTTT
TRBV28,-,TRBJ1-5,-,CASSFAVSTQHF,TGTGCCAGCAGTTTTGCGGTGAGTACCCAGCATTTT
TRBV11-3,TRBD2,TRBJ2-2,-,CASSASGSNTGELFF,TGTGCCAGCAGCGCTAGCGGCTCGAACACCGGGGAGCTGTTTTTT
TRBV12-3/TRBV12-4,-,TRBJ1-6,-,CASSFLGSPLHF,TGTGCCAGCAGTTTTCTAGGATCACCCCTCCACTTT